These T cell receptor beta chains were read from a single sample in a study of blood T cell repertoires in COVID-19. This table comes from immunoSEQ multiplex PCR, and its TCRdb copy is limited to in-frame clones, with some not included. The table shows fewer than 90,000 clones, with about nine tenths occurring only once. Sequenced sample: peripheral blood. The source is a man over 45 with active or convalescent COVID-19. Each CDR3 is given with its conserved first and last residue. D genes are given only for firm matches. The size field is filled for only some rows; it gives once, few, many or a size class.

>NA|TRBJ1-2|TRBV27|TRBD1
CASSLDRGLVYGYTF
TGTGCCAGCAGTTTAGACAGGGGGCTGGTCTATGGCTACACCTTC
>NA|TRBJ2-2|TRBV10-1|TRBD2
CASSDSGLADNTGELFF
TGCGCCAGCAGTGATTCCGGACTAGCGGATAACACCGGGGAGCTGTTTTTT
>few|TRBJ2-5|TRBV9|TRBD2
CASSVGLAVGKTQYF
TGTGCCAGCAGCGTCGGGCTAGCGGTGGGAAAGACCCAGTACTTC
>NA|TRBJ2-2|TRBV2|TRBD1
CASSETGVGSGELFF
TGTGCCAGCAGTGAAACAGGGGTCGGTTCCGGGGAGCTGTTTTTT
>NA|TRBJ2-6|TRBV7-9|TRBD1
CASSPRGSGANVLTF
TGTGCCAGCAGCCCCAGGGGGTCAGGGGCCAACGTCCTGACTTTC
>NA|TRBJ2-4|TRBV14|NA
CASSQLDSPLAKNIQYF
TGTGCCAGCAGCCAACTGGACAGCCCTTTAGCCAAAAACATTCAGTACTTC
>NA|TRBJ1-3|TRBV29-1|TRBD1
CSVEDWGPGGQVGNTIYF
TGCAGCGTTGAAGATTGGGGCCCAGGGGGTCAGGTCGGAAACACCATATATTTT
>NA|TRBJ1-3|TRBV5-1|NA
CASSLTGTTENTIYF
TGCGCCAGCAGCTTGACCGGGACAACTGAAAACACCATATATTTT
>NA|TRBJ2-3|TRBV2|NA
CASSVDGRYDTDTQYF
TGTGCCAGCAGTGTGGATGGGCGCTACGATACAGATACGCAGTATTTT
>few|TRBJ1-2|TRBV14|NA
CASSLAGALPGGYTF
TGTGCCAGCAGCCTAGCGGGGGCGCTTCCTGGTGGCTACACCTTC
>NA|TRBJ2-7|TRBV3-1/TRBV3-2|TRBD2
CASSQDILAGGPEQYF
TGTGCCAGCAGCCAAGATATCCTAGCGGGGGGGCCCGAGCAGTACTTC
>medium-sized|TRBJ2-5|TRBV11-2|NA
CASSLVEGGVETQYF
TGTGCCAGCAGCTTAGTGGAGGGTGGCGTGGAGACCCAGTACTTC
>NA|TRBJ2-2|TRBV4-1|TRBD1
CASSQVDRGLNSGELFF
TGCGCCAGCAGCCAAGTGGACAGGGGGCTAAATTCCGGGGAGCTGTTTTTT
>NA|TRBJ2-5|TRBV2|TRBD2
CASSESGGPKTQYF
TGTGCCAGCAGTGAAAGCGGGGGACCGAAGACCCAGTACTTC
>NA|TRBJ2-7|TRBV14|NA
CASSGTVSYEQYF
TGTGCCAGCAGCGGAACAGTCTCCTACGAGCAGTACTTC
>NA|TRBJ1-3|TRBV5-8|NA
CASSREGRTSGNTIYF
TGTGCCAGCAGCAGGGAGGGGCGTACTTCTGGAAACACCATATATTTT
>NA|TRBJ2-4|TRBV5-6|NA
CASSLGTENIQYF
TGTGCCAGCAGCTTGGGGACAGAAAACATTCAGTACTTC
>NA|TRBJ2-6|TRBV28|NA
CASSKGVGANVLTF
TGTGCCAGCAGTAAGGGGGTTGGGGCCAACGTCCTGACTTTC
>NA|TRBJ2-6|TRBV10-1|TRBD1
CASTEILFQGAWGANVLTF
TGCGCCAGCACTGAGATACTTTTTCAGGGGGCGTGGGGGGCCAACGTCCTGACTTTC
>few|TRBJ1-2|TRBV11-2|TRBD1
CASTGTGGRGGYTF
TGTGCCAGCACCGGGACAGGGGGGAGAGGTGGCTACACCTTC
>NA|TRBJ1-4|TRBV2|TRBD1
CASRGRTGSRNEKLFF
TGTGCCAGCAGGGGACGGACAGGGAGTCGAAATGAAAAACTGTTTTTT
>NA|TRBJ1-2|TRBV28|NA
CASSLVQPTIYGYTF
TGTGCCAGCAGTTTGGTACAGCCTACAATCTATGGCTACACCTTC
>NA|TRBJ1-1|TRBV3-1/TRBV3-2|NA
CASSQVGDTEAFF
TGTGCCAGCAGCCAGGTTGGAGACACTGAAGCTTTCTTT
>NA|TRBJ1-5|TRBV28|TRBD1
CASTLGTGPNQPQHF
TGTGCCAGCACCCTAGGGACAGGACCTAATCAGCCCCAGCATTTT
>few|TRBJ2-1|TRBV7-9|TRBD2
CASSLGSGGLYAYEQFF
TGTGCCAGCAGCTTAGGTAGCGGGGGGCTCTACGCCTATGAGCAGTTCTTC
>NA|TRBJ2-5|TRBV7-2|NA
CASSLVSGETQYF
TGTGCCAGCAGCTTAGTGTCCGGAGAGACCCAGTACTTC
>few|TRBJ2-7|TRBV10-1|NA
CASTIGRSYEQYF
TGCGCCAGCACAATAGGCAGGTCCTACGAGCAGTACTTC
>NA|TRBJ2-5|TRBV3-1/TRBV3-2|TRBD1
CASSPGTAETQYF
TGTGCCAGCAGCCCGGGGACAGCGGAGACCCAGTACTTC
>NA|TRBJ2-3|TRBV10-3|NA
CAISVAGSTDTQYF
TGTGCCATCAGTGTTGCGGGGAGCACAGATACGCAGTATTTT
>NA|TRBJ1-3|TRBV28|NA
CASSSGGTGNTIYF
TGTGCCAGCAGTTCAGGAGGTACCGGAAACACCATATATTTT
>NA|TRBJ2-2|TRBV3-1/TRBV3-2|NA
CASSRTAGELFF
TGTGCCAGCAGCCGGACAGCGGGGGAGCTGTTTTTT
>NA|TRBJ2-3|TRBV7-8|NA
CASSGPPTSSTDTQYF
TGTGCCAGCAGCGGGCCGCCGACATCCAGCACAGATACGCAGTATTTT
>NA|TRBJ1-2|TRBV5-1|NA
CASSLGAAYGYTF
TGCGCCAGCAGCTTGGGGGCAGCCTATGGCTACACCTTC
>NA|TRBJ1-1|TRBV5-1|NA
CASSLGGRTEAFF
TGCGCCAGCAGCTTGGGGGGCCGGACTGAAGCTTTCTTT
>NA|TRBJ2-2|TRBV5-1|NA
CASSLARGSVTGELFF
TGCGCCAGCAGCTTGGCTAGGGGGTCAGTCACCGGGGAGCTGTTTTTT
>NA|TRBJ2-1|TRBV5-1|NA
CASSMSGGARYNEQFF
TGCGCCAGCAGCATGAGTGGCGGGGCTAGGTACAATGAGCAGTTCTTC
>NA|TRBJ2-1|TRBV19|TRBD2
CASSISGTAYNEQFF
TGTGCCAGTAGTATAAGCGGGACGGCTTACAATGAGCAGTTCTTC
>NA|TRBJ1-5|TRBV28|NA
CASSLGSGNNQPQHF
TGTGCCAGCAGTTTGGGGTCGGGAAACAATCAGCCCCAGCATTTT
>NA|TRBJ1-1|TRBV12-3/TRBV12-4|NA
CASSLDRVSAFF
TGTGCCAGCAGTTTAGACAGGGTCTCGGCTTTCTTT
>once|TRBJ1-2|TRBV18|TRBD1
CASSPLDRGREDYGYTF
TGTGCCAGCTCACCCTTGGACAGGGGGCGCGAAGACTATGGCTACACCTTC
>NA|TRBJ2-5|TRBV14|NA
CASSQDRSAGQQETQYF
TGTGCCAGCAGCCAAGATCGTTCGGCGGGACAGCAAGAGACCCAGTACTTC
>NA|TRBJ2-7|TRBV7-2|NA
CASSPQEGSSYEQYF
TGTGCCAGCAGCCCCCAGGAGGGCAGCTCCTACGAGCAGTACTTC
>NA|TRBJ1-5|TRBV18|TRBD1
CASTQGTGDHQPQHF
TGTGCCAGCACCCAGGGGACAGGGGACCATCAGCCCCAGCATTTT
>NA|TRBJ2-5|TRBV11-2|NA
CASSLMDSRQETQYF
TGTGCCAGCAGCTTAATGGACTCGCGCCAAGAGACCCAGTACTTC
>NA|TRBJ2-2|TRBV7-9|TRBD2
CASSFGTTNTGELFF
TGTGCCAGCAGCTTCGGGACTACAAACACCGGGGAGCTGTTTTTT
>once|TRBJ2-5|TRBV9|TRBD2
CASSVGTSSETQYF
TGTGCCAGCAGCGTAGGGACTAGCTCCGAGACCCAGTACTTC
>once|TRBJ1-2|TRBV12-3/TRBV12-4|NA
CASSLARDIGYTF
TGTGCCAGCAGTTTAGCGAGGGATATTGGCTACACCTTC
>NA|TRBJ2-3|TRBV5-1|NA
CASSFGARPSTDTQYF
TGCGCCAGCAGCTTTGGGGCTCGACCAAGCACAGATACGCAGTATTTT
>NA|TRBJ2-1|TRBV5-8|NA
CASRFETVYNEQFF
TGTGCCAGCAGGTTCGAGACAGTTTACAATGAGCAGTTCTTC
>NA|TRBJ1-4|TRBV7-2|NA
CASSPRGASEKLFF
TGTGCCAGCAGCCCCCGGGGGGCTAGTGAAAAACTGTTTTTT
>NA|TRBJ2-7|TRBV6-5|TRBD2
CATPKERDYEQYF
TGTGCCACTCCGAAGGAGCGGGACTACGAGCAGTACTTC
>once|TRBJ1-6|TRBV28|NA
CASTPGGLNSPLHF
TGTGCCAGCACCCCGGGGGGGCTTAATTCACCCCTCCACTTT
>NA|TRBJ1-1|TRBV2|NA
CASSLQGMNTEAFF
TGTGCCAGCAGCCTACAGGGCATGAACACTGAAGCTTTCTTT
>NA|TRBJ2-1|TRBV13|NA
CASSLNLGRSSYNEQFF
TGTGCCAGCAGTTTGAACCTGGGTAGGAGCTCCTACAATGAGCAGTTCTTC
>NA|TRBJ1-3|TRBV25-1|NA
CASSESVQMVGNTIYF
TGTGCCAGCAGTGAATCGGTCCAAATGGTGGGAAACACCATATATTTT
>NA|TRBJ1-5|TRBV20-1|NA
CSASPGGGVGDMRNQPQHF
TGCAGTGCTAGTCCAGGAGGGGGGGTAGGGGACATGCGCAATCAGCCCCAGCATTTT
>NA|TRBJ1-4|TRBV15|TRBD1
CATSRDRGFANEKLFF
TGTGCCACCAGCAGGGACAGGGGGTTTGCTAATGAAAAACTGTTTTTT
>once|TRBJ1-6|TRBV5-5|NA
CASSLPGHNSPLHF
TGTGCCAGCAGCTTGCCAGGGCATAATTCACCCCTCCACTTT
>NA|TRBJ1-1|TRBV28|NA
CASSLGDRNTEAFF
TGTGCCAGCAGTTTAGGCGACAGGAACACTGAAGCTTTCTTT
>NA|TRBJ2-5|TRBV18|TRBD1
CASSPQGALGETQYF
TGTGCCAGCTCACCACAGGGGGCCCTCGGAGAGACCCAGTACTTC